This note documents a single TCR beta chain sequence. Its specificity is unknown. The CDR3 runs to 18 residues. Germline trimming cut 4 bases from V and 6 bases from J; bases unmatched to any gene: 15. CDR1 and CDR2 (germline): SGHRS, YFSETQ. The sample is drawn from a study of cytomegalovirus exposure and HLA in healthy donors. Study details: From HLA-typed donors, an early data release held 70 million to 100 million unique TCRs.

The primer mix had 60 Vbeta and 13 Jbeta primers. Sequencing used immunoSEQ multiplex PCR; TCRdb keeps in-frame clones, though not all of them. The sample has roughly 73,000 clones. Study outcomes and limitations: Earlier results showed most TCR beta V segments being productive about 87% or about 30% of the time. A later analysis found most CMV-associated TCR beta chains apparently HLA-restricted. Reports credit the classifier with highly specific, highly sensitive diagnosis of cytomegalovirus status.

The receptor was isolated from a man aged 50 or older in good health and CMV-seropositive. Material: PBMCs. This chain connects TRBV5-1 to TRBJ2-3, with 12 bases that match TRBD2. The CDR3 nucleotides are TGCGCCAGCAGCCCCCAGGGCCTAGCGGGAGGGCGAGAGGATACGCAGTATTTT. This encodes CASSPQGLAGGREDTQYF.